This paragraph covers one TCR beta chain sequence. The target antigen is unknown. The CDR3 consists of 15 residues. The ends lost 9 bases at V and 6 bases at J; junction bases unmatched: 12. Per germline, CDR1 LNHDA and CDR2 SQIVND (reference sequence). This sample was included in a study of T-cell reconstitution after alpha-beta-depleted transplantation in children. Preparation of the TCRbeta library involved a method that used unique molecular identifiers. One entry per CDR3 protein, called by TCRdb with MiXCR from the PCR reads. The sample has about a million distinct CDR3 sequences; about 30% are singletons. Regarding the study as a whole: There were some patients whose high TCRbeta diversity at day 60 came from surviving recipient T cells and thymic progenitors. Reportedly, alpha-beta T cells present about two months post-transplant originated from several hundred expanded clones of graft origin. Diversity and T-cell counts at one year after transplant derived mostly from new T cells.

The receptor was derived from a boy under two years old who had a stem cell transplant for SCID, so the T cells may come from the graft donor. The J gene is TRBJ2-1, the V gene TRBV19, with 9 bases aligning to TRBD2. Sequencing used PBMCs, mostly from graft donor cells, obtained 360 days after TCRalphabeta/CD19-depleted stem cell transplant. The CDR3 loop is CASGVASGVFNEQFF. The CDR3 DNA is TGTGCCAGCGGAGTAGCTAGCGGGGTTTTCAATGAGCAGTTCTTC.